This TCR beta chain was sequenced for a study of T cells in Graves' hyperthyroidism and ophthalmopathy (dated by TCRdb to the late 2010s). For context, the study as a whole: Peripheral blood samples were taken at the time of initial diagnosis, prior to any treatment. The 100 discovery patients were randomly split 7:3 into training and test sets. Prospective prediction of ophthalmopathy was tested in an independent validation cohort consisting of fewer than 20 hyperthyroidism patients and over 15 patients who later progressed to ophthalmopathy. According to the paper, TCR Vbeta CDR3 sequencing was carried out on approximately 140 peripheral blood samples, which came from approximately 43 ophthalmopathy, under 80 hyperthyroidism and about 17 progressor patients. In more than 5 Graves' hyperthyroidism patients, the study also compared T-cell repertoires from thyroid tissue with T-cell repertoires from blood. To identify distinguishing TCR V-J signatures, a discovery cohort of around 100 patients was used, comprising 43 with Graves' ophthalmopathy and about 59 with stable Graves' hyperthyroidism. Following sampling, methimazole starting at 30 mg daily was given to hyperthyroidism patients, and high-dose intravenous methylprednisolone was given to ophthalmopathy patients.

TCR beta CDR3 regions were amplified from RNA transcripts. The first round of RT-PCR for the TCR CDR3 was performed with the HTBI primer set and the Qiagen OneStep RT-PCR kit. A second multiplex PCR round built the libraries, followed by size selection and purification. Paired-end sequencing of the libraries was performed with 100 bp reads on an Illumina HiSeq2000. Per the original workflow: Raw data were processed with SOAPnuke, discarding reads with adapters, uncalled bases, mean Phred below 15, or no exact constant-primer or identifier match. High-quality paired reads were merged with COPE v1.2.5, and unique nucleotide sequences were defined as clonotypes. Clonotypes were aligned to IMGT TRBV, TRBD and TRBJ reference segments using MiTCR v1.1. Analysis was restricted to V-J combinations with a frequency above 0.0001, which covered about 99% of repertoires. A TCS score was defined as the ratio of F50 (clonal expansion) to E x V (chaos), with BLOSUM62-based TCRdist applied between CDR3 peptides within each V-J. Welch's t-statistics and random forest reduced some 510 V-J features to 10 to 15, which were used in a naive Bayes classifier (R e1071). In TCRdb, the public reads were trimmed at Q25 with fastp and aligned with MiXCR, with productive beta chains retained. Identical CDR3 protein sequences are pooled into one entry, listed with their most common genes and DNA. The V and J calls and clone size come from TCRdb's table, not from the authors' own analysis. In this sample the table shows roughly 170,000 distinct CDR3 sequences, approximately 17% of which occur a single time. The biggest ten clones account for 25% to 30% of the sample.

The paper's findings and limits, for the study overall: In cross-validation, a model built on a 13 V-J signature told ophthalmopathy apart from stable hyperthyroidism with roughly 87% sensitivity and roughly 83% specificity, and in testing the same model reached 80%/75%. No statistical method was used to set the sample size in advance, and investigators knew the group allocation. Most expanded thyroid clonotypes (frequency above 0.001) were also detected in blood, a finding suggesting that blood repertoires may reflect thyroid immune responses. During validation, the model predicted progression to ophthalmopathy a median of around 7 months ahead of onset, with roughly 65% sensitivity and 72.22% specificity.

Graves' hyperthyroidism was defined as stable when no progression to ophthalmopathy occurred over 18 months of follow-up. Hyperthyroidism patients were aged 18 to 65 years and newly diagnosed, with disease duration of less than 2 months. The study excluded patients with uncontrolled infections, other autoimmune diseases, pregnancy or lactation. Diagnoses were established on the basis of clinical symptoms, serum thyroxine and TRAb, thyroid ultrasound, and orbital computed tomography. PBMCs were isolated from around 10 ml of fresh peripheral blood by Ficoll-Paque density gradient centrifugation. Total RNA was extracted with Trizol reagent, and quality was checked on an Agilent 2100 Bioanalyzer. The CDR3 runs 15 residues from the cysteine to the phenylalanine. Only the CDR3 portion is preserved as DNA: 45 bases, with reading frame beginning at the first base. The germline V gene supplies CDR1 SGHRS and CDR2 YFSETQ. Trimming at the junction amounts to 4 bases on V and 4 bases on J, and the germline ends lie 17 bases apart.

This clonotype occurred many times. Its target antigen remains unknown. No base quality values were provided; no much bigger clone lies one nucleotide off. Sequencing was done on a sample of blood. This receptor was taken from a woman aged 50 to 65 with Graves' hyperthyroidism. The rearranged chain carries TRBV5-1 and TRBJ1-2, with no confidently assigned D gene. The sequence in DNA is TGCGCCAGCAGCCCGGGTGGTGGGTCCATCTATGGCTACACCTTC. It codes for CASSPGGGSIYGYTF.